This T cell receptor (beta chain) was sequenced in a study of molecular identifiers for immune sequencing clone quantification. Study-wide results and limits: Over 98% of effector molecules, but under 1% in naive cells, were held by clones with more than 20 RNA copies.

V lost 6 bases and J lost 5, with 19 bases in between. The CDR3 is 15 residues long. The germline CDR1 and CDR2 sequences are SGHNT and YYREEE (reference sequence). In the case of this clonotype: Its antigen remains unknown.

Each CDR3 protein gets one entry after TCRdb re-called the PCR reads with MiXCR. Of about 510,000 distinct CDR3 sequences in the sample, 20% to 25% were seen once. This chain connects TRBV5-4 to TRBJ2-3; D is perhaps TRBD2 (6 bases). The sequence derives from a human donor in good health. Some libraries in this study had Jurkat cell RNA spiked in. The sample comprised naive CD8+ T cells from blood, with Jurkat cell RNA spiked in. Subset indicated: FACS-sorted CD8+CD4-CCR7+CD45RA+ naive T cells. CDR3 nucleotide sequence: TGTGCCAGCAACGGATTTGGCTGGGGAGGAGATACGCAGTATTTT. Residues: CASNGFGWGGDTQYF.